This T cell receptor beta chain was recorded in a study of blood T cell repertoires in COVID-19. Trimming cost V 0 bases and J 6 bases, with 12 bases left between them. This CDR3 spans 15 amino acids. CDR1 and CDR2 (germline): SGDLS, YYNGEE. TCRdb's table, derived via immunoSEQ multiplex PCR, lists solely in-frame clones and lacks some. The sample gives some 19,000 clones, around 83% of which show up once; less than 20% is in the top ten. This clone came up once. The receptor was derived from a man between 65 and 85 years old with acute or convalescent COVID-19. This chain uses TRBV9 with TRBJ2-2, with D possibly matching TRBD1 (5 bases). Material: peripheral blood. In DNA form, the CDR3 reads TGTGCCAGCAGCGTAGACTGGGGCCAGGCCGGGGAGCTGTTTTTT. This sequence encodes CASSVDWGQAGELFF.